This TCR beta chain originates from a study of T cells after yellow fever vaccination (dated by TCRdb to between 2018 and 2021). The study in broad terms: The SMART-Seq v4 Ultra Low Input RNA kit was used to prepare libraries from fractions with low cell numbers. Blood was collected at multiple timepoints before and after primary and secondary immunization, and bulk PBMC replicates and cell subsets were isolated. Two healthy male donors, one aged 18 to 30 and one aged 30 to 40 years, were included in the cohort. To track T-cell clones before and after primary and booster YFV17D yellow fever vaccination, bulk TCR alpha and beta repertoires were sequenced longitudinally. On the study overall, not on this receptor specifically: Because abundant contaminating clonotypes from the bulk population could be contained in FACS-sorted repertoires, computational filtering was required. Most clones expanded after primary vaccination (approximately 97% of CD4 and around nine tenths of CD8) were re-detected after the booster, suggesting that broad memory maintenance occurred. A small share of clonotypes was detected in both CD4 and CD8 compartments, with the overlap likely arising from convergent recombination. The secondary T-cell response was found to be weaker but faster than the primary response, with a peak reached on day 5 rather than on day 15. Only a couple of donors were included in the study, so the extent to which the findings can be generalized is limited.

TCR cDNA was made using 5'RACE template switching, a step that added a universal primer site and unique molecular identifiers. Priming of cDNA synthesis was performed from both the TCR alpha and TCR beta constant segments. Libraries were amplified in two PCR steps, with sample barcodes and sequencing adapters added in the second step. Sequencing of libraries was done on Illumina HiSeq 2500 (2x100 bp) or NovaSeq (2x150 bp). As for the authors' bioinformatics: Demultiplexing of reads and collapsing into UMI consensus sequences were performed with MIGEC, and V(D)J alignment was carried out with MiXCR. Clonotypes responding to the vaccine were identified with edgeR on replicate PBMC samples, with the criteria of FDR below 0.01 and a log2 fold change above 5 up to day 15. Each bulk clonotype was labeled CD4 or CD8 based on which sequenced repertoire, CD4 or CD8, contained the clonotype at higher abundance. The public reads were run again by TCRdb, first through fastp at Q25 and then through MiXCR, and only productive beta chains were kept. Each CDR3 protein gets just one entry, which takes the most common genes and DNA from the rows behind it. The V and J calls here are based on TCRdb, not the publication. The sample profile shows under 550,000 distinct CDR3 sequences; 21% of them were found once. The ten most abundant clones make up roughly 16% of the sample.

Concerning this clonotype itself: Its binding antigen is unknown. It has no much larger one-base neighbor in the sample; base qualities were not kept.

The treatment or condition label for this specimen denotes: live attenuated yellow fever vaccine strain. At each blood-draw timepoint, two biological replicates of bulk PBMCs were collected. PBMCs were isolated from peripheral blood using a standard Ficoll-Paque protocol. TriZol was used to extract RNA from bulk PBMCs, from CD4 and CD8 fractions, and from dextramer-positive and dextramer-negative fractions. CDR1 and CDR2 (LGHNA, YSLEER) derive from the germline V gene. The CDR3 spans 15 residues, from the cysteine through the phenylalanine. Only the CDR3 DNA stays, 45 bases, in frame from base 1. Clipping removes 3 bases from V and 4 bases from J, with 7 as the unmatched junction base count.

This TCR came from a young man who received the YFV17D yellow fever vaccine. The sequence joins TRBV4-3 to TRBJ1-2; 8 nucleotides in the junction match TRBD1. The sample here was PBMCs, taken 21 days after the first yellow fever vaccination. The CDR3 sequence is CASSQGTGTGYGYTF. Read as DNA, the sequence is TGCGCCAGCAGCCAGGGAACCGGGACAGGCTATGGCTACACCTTC.